The sequence of this T cell receptor (beta chain) was determined in a study of beta chain features in type 1 diabetes. V lost 4 bases and J 8 bases, leaving 14 bases between the germline ends. Germline assignment: CDR1 MGHDK and CDR2 SYGVNS. The CDR3 has 14 residues. Every bit of the isolated RNA underwent reverse transcription, so sequencing read expressed TCRB transcripts. Only in-frame clones appear in the TCRdb table, and some are missing; sequencing was by immunoSEQ multiplex PCR. The table shows around 500,000 clones, with 30% occurring only once. Sorting gave populations that all exceeded 98% purity. The table lists this clone with a few counts.

The receptor's source is a young man in good health. The chain couples TRBV25-1 to TRBJ1-4; D may be TRBD1 (5 bases). Specimen: naive CD4+ T cells from blood. The CDR3 DNA reads TGTGCCAGCAGTGCGGCAGGGATAGAGGAAAAACTGTTTTTT. As protein: CASSAAGIEEKLFF.